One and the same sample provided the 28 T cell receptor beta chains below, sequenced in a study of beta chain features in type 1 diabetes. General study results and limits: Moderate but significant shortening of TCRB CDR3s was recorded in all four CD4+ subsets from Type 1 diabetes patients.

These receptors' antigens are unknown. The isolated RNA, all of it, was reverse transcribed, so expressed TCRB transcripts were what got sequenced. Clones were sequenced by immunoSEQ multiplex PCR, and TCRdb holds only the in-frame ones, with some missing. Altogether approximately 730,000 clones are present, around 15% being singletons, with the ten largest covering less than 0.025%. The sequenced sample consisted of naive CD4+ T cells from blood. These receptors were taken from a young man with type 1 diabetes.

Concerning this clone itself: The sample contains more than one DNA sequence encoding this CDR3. Written as DNA, the CDR3 is TGTGCCAGCAGACCAGGGACAGGGAACACCGGGGAGCTGTTTTTT. Translated: CASRPGTGNTGELFF. V usage is TRBV6-5 and J usage is TRBJ2-2; 8 bases agree with TRBD1. Looked up from germline, CDR1 is MNHEY and CDR2 is SVGAGI. The ends lost 6 bases at V and 1 base at J; junction bases unmatched: 4. CDR3 length: 15 amino acids.

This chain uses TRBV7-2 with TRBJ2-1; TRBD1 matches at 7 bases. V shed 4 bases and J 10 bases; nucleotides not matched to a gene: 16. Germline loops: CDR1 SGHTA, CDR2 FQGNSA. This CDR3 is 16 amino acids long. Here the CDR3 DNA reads TGTGCCAGCAGCTCCACAGGGGCCCCCGGAGGAAGAGAGCAGTTCTTC. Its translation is CASSSTGAPGGREQFF.

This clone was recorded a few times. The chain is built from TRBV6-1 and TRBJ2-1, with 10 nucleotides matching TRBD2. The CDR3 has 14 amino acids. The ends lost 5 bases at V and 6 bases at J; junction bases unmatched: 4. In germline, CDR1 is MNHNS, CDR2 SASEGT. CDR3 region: CASSISGGFNEQFF. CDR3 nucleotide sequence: TGTGCCAGCAGTATTAGCGGGGGGTTCAATGAGCAGTTCTTC.

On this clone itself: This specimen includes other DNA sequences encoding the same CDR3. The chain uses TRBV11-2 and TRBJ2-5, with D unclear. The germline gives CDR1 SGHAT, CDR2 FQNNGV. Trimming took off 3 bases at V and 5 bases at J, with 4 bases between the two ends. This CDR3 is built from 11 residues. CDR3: CASSLGETQYF. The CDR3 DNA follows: TGTGCCAGCAGCTTGGGCGAGACCCAGTACTTC.

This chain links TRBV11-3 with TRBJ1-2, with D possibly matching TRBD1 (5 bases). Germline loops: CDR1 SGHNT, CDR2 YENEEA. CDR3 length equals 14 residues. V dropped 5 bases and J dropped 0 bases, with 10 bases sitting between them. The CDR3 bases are TGTGCCAGCAGCCAGACAGATTCTAACTATGGCTACACCTTC. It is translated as CASSQTDSNYGYTF. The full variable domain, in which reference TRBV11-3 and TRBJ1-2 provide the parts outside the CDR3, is EAGVVQSPRYKIIEKKQPVAFWCNPISGHNTLYWYLQNLGQGPELLIRYENEEAVDDSQLPKDRFSAERLKGVDSTLKIQPAELGDSAVYLCASSQTDSNYGYTFGSGTRLTVV.

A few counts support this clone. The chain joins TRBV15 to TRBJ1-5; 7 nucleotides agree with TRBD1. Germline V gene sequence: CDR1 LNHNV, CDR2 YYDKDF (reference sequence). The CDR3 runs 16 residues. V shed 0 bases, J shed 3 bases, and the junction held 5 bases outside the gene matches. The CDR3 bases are TGTGCCACCAGCAGAGAGGCAGGGGGGAACAATCAGCCCCAGCATTTT. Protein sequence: CATSREAGGNNQPQHF.

DNA of the CDR3: TGTGCCAGCAGCTTATCTCAGCGAGCAAATGACTATGGCTACACCTTC. Translation: CASSLSQRANDYGYTF. This chain uses TRBV7-9 with TRBJ1-2; D remains ambiguous. Germline loops: CDR1 SEHNR, CDR2 FQNEAQ (reference sequence). This CDR3 has 16 amino acids. Trimming took 2 bases from V and 3 from J, leaving 16 bases between them.

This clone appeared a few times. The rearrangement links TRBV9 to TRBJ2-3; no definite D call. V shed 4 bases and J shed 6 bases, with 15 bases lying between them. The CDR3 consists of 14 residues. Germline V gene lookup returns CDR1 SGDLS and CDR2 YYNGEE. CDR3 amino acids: CASSPFLFLDTQYF. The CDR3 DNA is TGTGCCAGCAGCCCATTCCTTTTTTTGGATACGCAGTATTTT.

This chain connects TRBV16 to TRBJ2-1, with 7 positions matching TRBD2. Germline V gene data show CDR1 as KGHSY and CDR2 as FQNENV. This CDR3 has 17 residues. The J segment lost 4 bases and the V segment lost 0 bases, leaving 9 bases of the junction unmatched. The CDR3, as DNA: TGTGCCAGCAGCCAATCAAAGGGGCTAGCGGCGTACAATGAGCAGTTCTTC. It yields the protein CASSQSKGLAAYNEQFF.

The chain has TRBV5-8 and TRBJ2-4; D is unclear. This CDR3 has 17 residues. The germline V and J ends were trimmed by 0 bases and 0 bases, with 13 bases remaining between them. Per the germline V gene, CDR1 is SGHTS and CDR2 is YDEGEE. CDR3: CASSLARQLLAKNIQYF. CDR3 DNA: TGTGCCAGCAGCTTGGCAAGGCAGCTCCTAGCCAAAAACATTCAGTACTTC.

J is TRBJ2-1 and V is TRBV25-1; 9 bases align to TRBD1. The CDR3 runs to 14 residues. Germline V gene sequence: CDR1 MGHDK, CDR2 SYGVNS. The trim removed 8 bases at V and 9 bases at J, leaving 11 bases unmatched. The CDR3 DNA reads TGTGCCAGCCGATTGGGACAGGGATTTACTGAGCAGTTCTTC. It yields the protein CASRLGQGFTEQFF.

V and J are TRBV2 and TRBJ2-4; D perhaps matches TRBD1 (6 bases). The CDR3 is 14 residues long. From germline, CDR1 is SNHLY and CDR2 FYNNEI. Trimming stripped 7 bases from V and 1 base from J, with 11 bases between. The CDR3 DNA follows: TGTGCCAGCAACCAACAGGGTGCCAAAAACATTCAGTACTTC. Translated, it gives CASNQQGAKNIQYF.

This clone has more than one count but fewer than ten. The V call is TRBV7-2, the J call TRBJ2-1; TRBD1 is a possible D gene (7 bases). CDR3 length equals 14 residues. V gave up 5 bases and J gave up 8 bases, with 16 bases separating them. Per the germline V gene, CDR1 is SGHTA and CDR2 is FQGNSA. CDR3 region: CASSPNQGGYEQFF. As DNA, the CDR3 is TGTGCCAGCAGCCCTAACCAGGGGGGATATGAGCAGTTCTTC.

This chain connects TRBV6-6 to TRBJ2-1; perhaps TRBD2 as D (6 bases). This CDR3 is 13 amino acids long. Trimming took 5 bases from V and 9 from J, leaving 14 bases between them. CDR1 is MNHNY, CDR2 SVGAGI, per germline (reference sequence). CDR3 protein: CASSTTQEGEQFF. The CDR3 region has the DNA TGTGCCAGCAGTACAACGCAGGAGGGTGAGCAGTTCTTC.

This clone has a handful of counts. For the CDR3, the DNA is TGTGCCAGCAGCCCCCCACAGGTCAATGAGCAGTTCTTC. It codes for CASSPPQVNEQFF. This chain joins TRBV7-2 and TRBJ2-1; a weak D match, TRBD1 (5 bases). V shed 5 bases and J shed 6 bases, with 11 bases lying between them. The CDR3 extends over 13 amino acids. Looked up from germline, CDR1 is SGHTA and CDR2 is FQGNSA.

CDR3 DNA sequence: TGTGCCAGCAGCTTAGCCCCCAGCAGGGCCAGCTCCTATAATTCACCCCTCCACTTT. It translates to CASSLAPSRASSYNSPLHF. The chain employs TRBV7-2 and TRBJ1-6; TRBD1 is a possible D gene (5 bases). This CDR3 spans 19 amino acids. Germline V gene sequence: CDR1 SGHTA, CDR2 FQGNSA. Trimming removed 0 bases at V and 0 bases at J, with 15 bases between.

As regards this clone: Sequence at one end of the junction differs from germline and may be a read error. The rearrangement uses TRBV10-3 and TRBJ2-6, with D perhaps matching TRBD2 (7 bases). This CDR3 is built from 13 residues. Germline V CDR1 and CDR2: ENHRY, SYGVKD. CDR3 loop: CAIAGAGANVLTF. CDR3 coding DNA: TGTGCCATCGCGGGGGCTGGAGCCAACGTCCTGACTTTC.

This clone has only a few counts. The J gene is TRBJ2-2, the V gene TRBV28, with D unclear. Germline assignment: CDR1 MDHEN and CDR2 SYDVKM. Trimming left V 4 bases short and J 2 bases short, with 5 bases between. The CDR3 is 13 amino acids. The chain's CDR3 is CASSSHNTGELFF. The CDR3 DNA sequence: TGTGCCAGCAGTTCCCACAACACCGGGGAGCTGTTTTTT.

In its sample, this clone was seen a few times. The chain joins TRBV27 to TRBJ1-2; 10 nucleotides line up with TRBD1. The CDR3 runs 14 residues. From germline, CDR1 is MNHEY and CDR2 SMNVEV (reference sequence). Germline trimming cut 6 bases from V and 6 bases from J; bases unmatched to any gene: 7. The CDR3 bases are TGTGCCAGCAGCCGCAGGGGACAGGGGAATGGCTACACCTTC. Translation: CASSRRGQGNGYTF.

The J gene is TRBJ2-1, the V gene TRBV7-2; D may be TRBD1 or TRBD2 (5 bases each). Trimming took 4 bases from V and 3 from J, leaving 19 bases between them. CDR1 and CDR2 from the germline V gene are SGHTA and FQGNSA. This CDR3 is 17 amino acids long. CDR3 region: CASSSLGFRGRYNEQFF. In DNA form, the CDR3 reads TGTGCCAGCAGCTCCCTCGGGTTCCGGGGCCGCTACAATGAGCAGTTCTTC.

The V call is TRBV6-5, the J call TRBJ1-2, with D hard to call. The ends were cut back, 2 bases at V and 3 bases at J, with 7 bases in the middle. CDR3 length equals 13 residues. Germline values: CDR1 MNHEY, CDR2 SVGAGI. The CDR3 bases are TGTGCCAGCAGTTACCGGACCTACTATGGCTACACCTTC. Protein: CASSYRTYYGYTF.

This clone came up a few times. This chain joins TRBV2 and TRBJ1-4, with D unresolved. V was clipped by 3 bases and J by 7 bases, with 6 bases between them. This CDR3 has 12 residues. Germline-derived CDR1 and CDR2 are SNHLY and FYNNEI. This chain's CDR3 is CASSDDREKLFF. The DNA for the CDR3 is TGTGCCAGCAGTGATGACCGTGAAAAACTGTTTTTT.

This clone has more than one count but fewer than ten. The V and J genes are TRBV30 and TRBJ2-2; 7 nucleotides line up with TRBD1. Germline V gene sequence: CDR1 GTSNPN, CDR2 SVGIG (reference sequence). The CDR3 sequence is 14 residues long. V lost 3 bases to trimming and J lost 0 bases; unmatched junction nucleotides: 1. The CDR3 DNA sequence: TGTGCCTGGAGAGACAGGGCGAACACCGGGGAGCTGTTTTTT. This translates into CAWRDRANTGELFF.

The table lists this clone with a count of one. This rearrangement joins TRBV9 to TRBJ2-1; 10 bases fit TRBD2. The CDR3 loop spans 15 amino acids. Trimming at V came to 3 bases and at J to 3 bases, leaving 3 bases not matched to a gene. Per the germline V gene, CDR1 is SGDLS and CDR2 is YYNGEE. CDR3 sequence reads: CASSALAGNYNEQFF. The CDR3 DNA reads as TGTGCCAGCAGCGCACTAGCGGGGAACTACAATGAGCAGTTCTTC.

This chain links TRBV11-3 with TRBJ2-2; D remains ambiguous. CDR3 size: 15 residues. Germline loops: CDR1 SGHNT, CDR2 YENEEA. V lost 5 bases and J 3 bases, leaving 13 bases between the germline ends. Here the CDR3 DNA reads TGTGCCAGCAGCCTAAGGACGGTAGACACCGGGGAGCTGTTTTTT. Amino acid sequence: CASSLRTVDTGELFF.

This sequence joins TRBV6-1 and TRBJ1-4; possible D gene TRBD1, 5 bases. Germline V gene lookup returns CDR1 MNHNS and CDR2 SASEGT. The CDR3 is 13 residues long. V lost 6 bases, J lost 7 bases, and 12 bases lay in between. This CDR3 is CASSAGQVEKLFF. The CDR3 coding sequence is TGTGCCAGCAGCGCGGGGCAGGTTGAAAAACTGTTTTTT.

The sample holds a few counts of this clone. The CDR3 loop is CASSPTDSGETQYF. CDR3 coding DNA: TGTGCCAGCAGCCCAACCGACAGCGGGGAGACCCAGTACTTC. V is TRBV7-9 and J is TRBJ2-5; a possible D gene is TRBD2 (6 bases). Germline V gives CDR1 SEHNR, CDR2 FQNEAQ (reference sequence). Trimming stripped 5 bases from V and 5 bases from J, with 15 bases between. The CDR3 spans 14 residues.

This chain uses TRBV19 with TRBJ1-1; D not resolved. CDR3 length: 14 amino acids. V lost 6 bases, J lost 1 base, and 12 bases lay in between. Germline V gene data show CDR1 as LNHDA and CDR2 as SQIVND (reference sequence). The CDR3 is CASRTPGQNTEAFF. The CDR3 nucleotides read TGTGCCAGTAGAACTCCGGGTCAGAACACTGAAGCTTTCTTT.